Detailed here is one T cell receptor (beta chain). The data originate from a study of blood T cell repertoires in COVID-19. About the study: Collection of acute and convalescent COVID-19 samples took place in the United States, Italy and Spain. PBMCs, B-cell-depleted T cells, or T cells provided the cDNA or gDNA that made up the material.

Authors' analysis steps: Estimation of nucleated cell counts was performed using reference gene primer amplification. Profiling relied on immunoSEQ multiplex PCR, and the TCRdb table lists in-frame clones only, not all of them. Clonal size and the V and J genes are those of that table, whereas D and trimming came from the DNA. The sample lists tens of thousands of clones, about 88% occurring once. With 8 bases removed from V and 2 bases from J, the gap between germline ends came to 10 bases. The CDR3 runs to 12 residues. The sequencing sample was made of peripheral blood. V gene TRBV12-3 or TRBV12-4 combines with J gene TRBJ2-7; maybe TRBD2 (5 bases). The TCR comes from a man in his 60s with active COVID-19. CDR3 amino acids: CASGRGTYEQYF. CDR3 nucleotide sequence: TGTGCCAGCGGTCGGGGAACCTACGAGCAGTACTTC.